The subject of this entry is one T cell receptor (beta chain). This sample stems from a study of T cells in Graves' hyperthyroidism and ophthalmopathy. There were TCR beta CDR3 regions amplified from RNA transcripts. A first-round RT-PCR of the TCR CDR3 used the HTBI primer set. TCRdb redid the calling of the multiplex PCR reads with MiXCR, one entry per CDR3 protein. Of hundreds of thousands of distinct CDR3 sequences listed, roughly 14% are singletons. Per the germline V gene, CDR1 is GTSNPN and CDR2 is SVGIG (reference sequence). CDR3 length: 13 residues. Trimming left V 5 bases short and J 2 bases short, with 13 bases between.

The chain combines TRBV30 with TRBJ2-7; possible D gene TRBD1, 6 bases. The source is a woman aged 30 to 39 with Graves' hyperthyroidism. The sample was blood. The CDR3 bases are TGTGCCTGGGTGGGGGCTAACGCCTACGAGCAGTACTTC. This translates into CAWVGANAYEQYF. Supplemented by reference TRBV30 and TRBJ2-7, the full variable domain reads SQTIHQWPATLVQPVGSPLSLECTVEGTSNPNLYWYRQAAGRGLQLLFYSVGIGQISSEVPQNLSASRPQDRQFILSSKKLLLSDSGFYLCAWVGANAYEQYFGPGTRLTVT.